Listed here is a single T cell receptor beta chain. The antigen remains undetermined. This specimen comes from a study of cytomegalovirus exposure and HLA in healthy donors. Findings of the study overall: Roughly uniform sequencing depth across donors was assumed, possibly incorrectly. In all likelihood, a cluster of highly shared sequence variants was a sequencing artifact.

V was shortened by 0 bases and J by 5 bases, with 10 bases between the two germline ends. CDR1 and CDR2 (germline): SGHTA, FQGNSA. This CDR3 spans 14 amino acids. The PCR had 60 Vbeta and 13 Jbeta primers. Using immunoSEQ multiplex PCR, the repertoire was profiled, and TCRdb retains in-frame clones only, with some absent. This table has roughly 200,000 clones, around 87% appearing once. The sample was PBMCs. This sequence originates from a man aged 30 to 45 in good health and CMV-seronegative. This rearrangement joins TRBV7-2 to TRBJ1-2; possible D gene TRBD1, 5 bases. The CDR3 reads CASSLAGRDYGYTF. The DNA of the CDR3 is TGTGCCAGCAGCTTAGCTGGCAGGGATTATGGCTACACCTTC.